Listed here are 18 T cell receptor beta chains from one sample, sequenced in a study of CD8+ T cells in alopecia areata (dated by TCRdb to about 2018). Library creation used the immunoSEQ multiplex PCR assay. RNA was extracted from all samples and reverse transcribed into cDNA, which served as template for TCR sequencing. This immuneACCESS table, as held by TCRdb, lists in-frame sequences with V and J called but not all clones. Of the missing ones, under half trace to an unresolved V gene in checked studies; the others have no known cause. The sample has about 140,000 clones on record, 65% to 90% of them singletons. The ten top clones hold 20% to 25% of the sample. The label giving this sample's time point can be read as: about 4 weeks on oral tofacitinib. Taken with the paper, the label for treatment or condition translates to: oral pan-JAK inhibitor, 5-10 mg twice daily. This specimen consisted of CD8+ T cells sorted from blood, obtained at week 4, from a patient treated with tofacitinib. The receptors originated from a human donor with alopecia areata.

The chain carries TRBV30 and TRBJ2-1; no reliable D call. The V gene lost 0 bases and the J gene lost 9 bases, with 9 bases spanning the gap. CDR3 size: 12 residues. In germline, CDR1 is GTSNPN, CDR2 SVGIG (reference sequence). In DNA form, the CDR3 reads TGTGCCTGGAGTGTGGTAGTCCGTGAGCAGTTCTTC. Protein product: CAWSVVVREQFF.

The chain couples TRBV21-1 to TRBJ2-7. TRBV21-1 is assigned pseudogene status. CDR3 size: 12 residues. The CDR3 here is CASSPGTDEQYF. The CDR3 bases are TGTGCCAGCAGCCCCGGCACGGACGAGCAGTACTTC.

V usage is TRBV2 and J usage is TRBJ2-7, with D maybe TRBD2 (6 bases). V was cut by 0 bases and J by 5 bases, with 14 bases left in between. The CDR3 extends over 15 amino acids. The germline V gene encodes CDR1 SNHLY and CDR2 FYNNEI. CDR3 DNA sequence: TGTGCCAGCAGTGAAGCGCTTAGGGGAGGCGACGAGCAGTACTTC. It yields the protein CASSEALRGGDEQYF.

The chain joins TRBV7-6 to TRBJ2-3; 11 positions agree with TRBD2. V shed 3 bases, J shed 6 bases, and the junction held 5 bases outside the gene matches. There are 15 residues in the CDR3. The germline V gene encodes CDR1 SGHVS and CDR2 FNYEAQ. CDR3 amino acids: CASSLASGGWDTQYF. CDR3 bases: TGTGCCAGCAGCTTGGCTAGCGGGGGGTGGGATACGCAGTATTTT.

The chain is built from TRBV7-9 and TRBJ2-3; 10 positions agree with TRBD2. The germline V gene encodes CDR1 SEHNR and CDR2 FQNEAQ (reference sequence). The CDR3 consists of 16 residues. V gave up 8 bases and J gave up 2 bases; unmatched junction bases: 10. The CDR3 is CASSPPSGGPTDTQYF. The CDR3 region has the DNA TGTGCCAGCTCCCCCCCTAGCGGGGGTCCCACAGATACGCAGTATTTT.

The chain's CDR3 is CASSPLGDYTEAFF. The CDR3 nucleotides read TGCGCCAGCAGCCCGTTGGGGGACTACACTGAAGCTTTCTTT. The chain joins TRBV5-1 to TRBJ1-1; possible D gene TRBD1, 5 bases. Germline lookup yields CDR1 SGHRS and CDR2 YFSETQ. Trimming removed 4 bases at V and 3 bases at J, with 13 bases between. The CDR3 totals 14 residues.

The chain carries TRBV6-1 and TRBJ2-4; D is unclear. Germline CDR1 reads MNHNS; CDR2 reads SASEGT. The CDR3 is 13 amino acids. The ends were cut back, 1 base at V and 8 bases at J, with 9 bases in the middle. The CDR3 DNA sequence: TGTGCCAGCAGTGAAGGAGGCTCACACATTCAGTACTTC. Residues: CASSEGGSHIQYF.

The chain has TRBV27 and TRBJ2-1, with 10 positions matching TRBD2. CDR3 length: 14 residues. Trimming at V came to 4 bases and at J to 6 bases, leaving 3 bases not matched to a gene. The germline V gene encodes CDR1 MNHEY and CDR2 SMNVEV (reference sequence). This CDR3 reads CASSWSGGANEQFF. DNA of the CDR3: TGTGCCAGCAGTTGGAGCGGGGGGGCCAATGAGCAGTTCTTC.

The chain is built from TRBV6-4 and TRBJ1-2, with D unclear. The germline gives CDR1 MRHNA, CDR2 SNTAGT. There are 13 residues in the CDR3. Trimming pared 8 bases from V and 4 bases from J, leaving 14 bases between. CDR3 sequence (DNA): TGTGCCAGCGACAACGAACCCTTCTATGGCTACACCTTC. Protein: CASDNEPFYGYTF.

The genes are TRBV10-2 and TRBJ2-6; TRBD1 might be the D (5 bases). The CDR3 covers 16 residues. In germline, CDR1 is WSHSY, CDR2 SAAADI. The V end lost 7 bases, the J end lost 1 base, and 14 bases lay between the germline ends. The CDR3: CASTERGSSGANVLTF. The DNA for the CDR3 is TGCGCCAGCACCGAAAGGGGATCTTCTGGGGCCAACGTCCTGACTTTC.

This clone has only a few counts. V usage is TRBV7-8 and J usage is TRBJ2-7; 7 bases agree with TRBD1. V trimming: 4 bases; J trimming: 1 base; junction bases outside the gene matches: 10. This CDR3 has 16 amino acids. Germline assignment: CDR1 SGHVS and CDR2 FQNEAQ. For the CDR3, the DNA is TGTGCCAGCAGCTCCAACCGGGACAGCCCTTCCTACGAGCAGTACTTC. Translated, it gives CASSSNRDSPSYEQYF.

The chain carries TRBV13 and TRBJ2-3; D gene unclear. CDR3 length: 12 residues. CDR1 PRHDT and CDR2 FYEKMQ come from the germline V gene (reference sequence). V gave up 5 bases and J gave up 6 bases, with 9 bases separating them. The CDR3 loop reads CASSLLGDTQYF. Here the CDR3 DNA reads TGTGCCAGCAGCCTCCTGGGGGATACGCAGTATTTT.

The chain is built from TRBV7-6 and TRBJ2-7, with D perhaps given as TRBD1 or TRBD2 (5 bases each). Trimming stripped 4 bases from V and 3 bases from J, with 10 bases between. CDR1 and CDR2 from the germline V gene are SGHVS and FNYEAQ. The CDR3 loop spans 13 amino acids. The CDR3 protein is CASSSGTYYEQYF. In DNA form, the CDR3 reads TGTGCCAGCAGCTCTGGGACCTACTACGAGCAGTACTTC.

V is TRBV27 and J is TRBJ2-2; tentatively, D is TRBD1 or TRBD2 (6 bases each). V was pared by 3 bases and J by 5 bases, with 13 bases between. The germline V gene encodes CDR1 MNHEY and CDR2 SMNVEV (reference sequence). CDR3 size: 15 residues. CDR3 amino acids: CASSLTGAGTGELFF. CDR3 DNA: TGTGCCAGCAGTTTGACGGGGGCGGGGACCGGGGAGCTGTTTTTT.

The V call is TRBV15, the J call TRBJ2-7; maybe TRBD1 (6 bases). This CDR3 spans 14 amino acids. The germline CDR1 and CDR2 sequences are LNHNV and YYDKDF (reference sequence). V lost 4 bases, J lost 1 base, and 11 bases lay in between. The CDR3, as DNA: TGTGCCACCAGCAACAGCAGGGGTTCCTACGAGCAGTACTTC. As protein: CATSNSRGSYEQYF.

The gene calls are TRBV4-2 and TRBJ2-3, with TRBD2 matching over 14 bases. Trimming at V came to 4 bases and at J to 4 bases, leaving 4 bases not matched to a gene. The CDR3 has 16 amino acids. Germline CDR1 LGHNA, CDR2 YNFKEQ. The CDR3 is CASSPTSGGASDTQYF. DNA of the CDR3: TGTGCCAGCAGCCCGACTAGCGGGGGGGCCTCAGATACGCAGTATTTT.

This chain uses TRBV29-1 with TRBJ2-1; 10 bases are shared with TRBD2. This CDR3 is 17 amino acids long. With 0 bases clipped from V and 10 bases from J, the junction kept 15 bases outside the gene matches. The germline gives CDR1 SQVTM, CDR2 ANQGSEA. CDR3 nucleotide sequence: TGCAGCGTTGAAGATCTCCCCTCTCTAGCGGGGGTCGTGGAGCAGTTCTTC. It specifies CSVEDLPSLAGVVEQFF.

The rearrangement joins TRBV7-9 to TRBJ2-5; TRBD1 aligns across 7 bases. Germline loops: CDR1 SEHNR, CDR2 FQNEAQ (reference sequence). The CDR3 runs 16 residues. V was pared by 5 bases and J by 0 bases, with 9 bases of the junction left unmatched. The CDR3 DNA reads TGTGCCAGCAGCCCTATTGACAGGGATGACCAAGAGACCCAGTACTTC. This encodes CASSPIDRDDQETQYF.